A selection of T cell receptor beta chains follows, all from one sample in a study of response to subunit inactivated influenza vaccine. One entry per CDR3 protein, called by TCRdb with MiXCR from the RT-PCR reads. Among roughly 550,000 distinct CDR3 sequences listed, around 25% were seen once. These data also featured in a second study, about T cells expressing NK-cell markers.

This specimen was CD4+ T cells sorted from PBMCs, taken approximately 12 days after vaccination. The receptor source for this set is a man between 45 and 60 years old who received an inactivated influenza vaccine. Each CDR3 is given without its conserved first and last residue. Fields, in order: V gene, clone size, CDR3 length, J gene, CDR3 protein. Size values are once, few and many counts, or a class for expanded clones, and some rows have none.

TRBV7-2	once	14	TRBJ2-2	ASSLASGLGTGELF
TRBV6-2/TRBV6-3	few	13	TRBJ2-7	ASSDRDRGSYEQY
TRBV10-3	-	13	TRBJ2-3	AISEDSRGTDTLY
TRBV7-2	few	10	TRBJ2-3	ASSPYGDTQY
TRBV5-1	few	12	TRBJ2-4	ASSLEGLVDIQY
TRBV12-3/TRBV12-4	few	11	TRBJ2-5	ASIQGGEETQY
TRBV7-2	few	13	TRBJ2-2	ASSLVGGRTGELF
TRBV6-5	few	13	TRBJ2-3	ASSYEGQGAYTQY
TRBV7-2	-	14	TRBJ2-3	ASSLGQGYTLDTQY
TRBV4-3	few	12	TRBJ1-6	ASSHNRDNSPLH
TRBV5-1	-	12	TRBJ2-7	ASQTGTGFYEQY
TRBV7-2	once	15	TRBJ2-7	ARSWRLAGGPSYEQY
TRBV4-3	-	13	TRBJ2-1	ASSQEVGRYNEQF
TRBV7-2	many	12	TRBJ1-5	ASSGTYSNQPQH
TRBV20-1	-	13	TRBJ2-1	SAPGTSGLYNEQF
TRBV2	-	11	TRBJ1-2	ASSERGSYGYT
TRBV29-1	-	14	TRBJ2-3	SVDGRAGGSTDTQY
TRBV7-6	-	11	TRBJ2-7	ASSLVTLSEQY
TRBV6-2/TRBV6-3	-	15	TRBJ2-6	ASSYRDMVSGANVLT